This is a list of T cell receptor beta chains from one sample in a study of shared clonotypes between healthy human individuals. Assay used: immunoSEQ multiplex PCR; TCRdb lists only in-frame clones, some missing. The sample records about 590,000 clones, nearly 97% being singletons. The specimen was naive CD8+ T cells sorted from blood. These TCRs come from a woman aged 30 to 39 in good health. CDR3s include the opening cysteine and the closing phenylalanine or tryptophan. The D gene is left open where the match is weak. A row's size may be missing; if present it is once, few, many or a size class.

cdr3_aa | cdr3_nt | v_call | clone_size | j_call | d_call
CASSIGVDRSSYEQYF | TGTGCCAGTAGTATTGGGGTGGACAGGAGCTCCTACGAGCAGTACTTC | TRBV19 | - | TRBJ2-7 | TRBD1
CASSLFPGQQGEAFF | TGTGCCAGCAGTTTATTTCCGGGACAGCAAGGTGAAGCTTTCTTT | TRBV27 | - | TRBJ1-1 | TRBD1
CASRRSDLEETQYF | TGCGCCAGCAGGAGATCAGACTTAGAAGAGACCCAGTACTTC | TRBV5-1 | - | TRBJ2-5 | -
CASSSLSYEQYF | TGTGCCAGCAGTTCCCTCTCCTACGAGCAGTACTTC | TRBV27 | - | TRBJ2-7 | -
CASSLMREQYF | TGTGCCAGCAGTTTAATGCGCGAGCAGTACTTC | TRBV28 | - | TRBJ2-7 | -
CASRKEGQGLWEQFF | TGTGCCAGCAGGAAAGAGGGACAGGGGTTGTGGGAGCAGTTCTTC | TRBV27 | - | TRBJ2-1 | TRBD1
CASSQPGQGDGYTF | TGTGCCAGCAGCCAACCGGGACAGGGTGATGGCTACACCTTC | TRBV5-4 | once | TRBJ1-2 | TRBD1
CASSSDGGYTEAFF | TGTGCCAGCAGTTCCGACGGGGGCTACACTGAAGCTTTCTTT | TRBV27 | - | TRBJ1-1 | -
CATSRAAGGDTHRYVTQYF | TGTGCCACCAGCAGAGCAGCGGGGGGAGATACCCACAGATACGTCACGCAGTATTTT | TRBV15 | - | TRBJ2-3 | TRBD2
CARSGRRTNTGELFF | TGTGCCAGGTCGGGCAGAAGAACAAACACCGGGGAGCTGTTTTTT | TRBV2 | - | TRBJ2-2 | -
CASRLRGAGPNNEQFF | TGTGCCAGCAGACTTAGAGGGGCGGGACCAAACAATGAGCAGTTCTTC | TRBV5-4 | - | TRBJ2-1 | -
CATKDGAGVVYEQYF | TGTGCCACTAAAGATGGGGCGGGAGTTGTCTACGAGCAGTACTTC | TRBV2 | - | TRBJ2-7 | TRBD2
CASSYGAGEISYEQYF | TGTGCCAGCAGTTATGGAGCGGGAGAGATATCCTACGAGCAGTACTTC | TRBV27 | - | TRBJ2-7 | TRBD2
CASSPGPGVGTEAFF | TGTGCCAGCAGCCCCGGTCCCGGAGTGGGCACTGAAGCTTTCTTT | TRBV7-9 | - | TRBJ1-1 | -
CASSLVGVNTEAFF | TGCGCCAGCAGCTTGGTAGGGGTGAACACTGAAGCTTTCTTT | TRBV5-1 | - | TRBJ1-1 | -
CASSLTGSENEQYF | TGTGCCAGCAGTCTGACAGGGTCGGAGAACGAGCAGTACTTC | TRBV28 | - | TRBJ2-7 | TRBD1
CASSQGQAHEQYF | TGTGCCAGCAGCCAGGGACAGGCCCACGAGCAGTACTTC | TRBV7-3 | - | TRBJ2-7 | TRBD1
CASSLSGWDEKLFF | TGTGCCAGCAGTCTAAGTGGGTGGGATGAAAAACTGTTTTTT | TRBV28 | - | TRBJ1-4 | -
CASSQAWTSPDTQYF | TGCGCCAGCAGCCAAGCCTGGACTAGCCCCGATACGCAGTATTTT | TRBV4-1 | - | TRBJ2-3 | TRBD2
CASSLRQYYNEQFF | TGTGCCAGCAGTTTAAGACAGTACTACAATGAGCAGTTCTTC | TRBV27 | - | TRBJ2-1 | -
CASSLRQGDYGYTF | TGTGCCAGTAGTTTAAGACAGGGGGACTATGGCTACACCTTC | TRBV19 | - | TRBJ1-2 | TRBD1
CASSALQGAVDTQYF | TGTGCCAGTAGTGCCTTACAGGGGGCCGTAGATACGCAGTATTTT | TRBV19 | - | TRBJ2-3 | TRBD1
CASSSPGFGANVLTF | TGTGCCAGCAGCTCCCCGGGATTTGGGGCCAACGTCCTGACTTTC | TRBV7-9 | - | TRBJ2-6 | -
CASSAGTENTGELFF | TGTGCCAGCAGTGCCGGGACAGAGAACACCGGGGAGCTGTTTTTT | TRBV11-3 | once | TRBJ2-2 | TRBD1